The entry below gives a single T cell receptor (beta chain) sequence along with its context. Repertoires were generated with immunoSEQ multiplex PCR, while TCRdb's copy carries only in-frame clones and drops some. The table includes about 75,000 clones, 90% detected once. The data belong to a study of OX40 agonist ivuxolimab in advanced cancers. The CDR3 covers 16 residues. V was cut by 4 bases and J by 3 bases, with 19 bases left in between. Germline CDR1 is SGHNT and CDR2 is YYREEE (reference sequence). V usage is TRBV5-4 and J usage is TRBJ1-1; TRBD1 is a possible D gene (5 bases). Sequencing was performed on CD4+ or CD8+ T cells sorted from blood, taken in a trial of the OX40 agonist ivuxolimab. The sequence derives from an adult with an advanced solid tumor such as melanoma, head and neck, liver or kidney cancer. For the CDR3, the DNA is TGTGCCAGCAGCCCTGGCGGCGGGGGTGGAGACACTGAAGCTTTCTTT. Its translation is CASSPGGGGGDTEAFF.